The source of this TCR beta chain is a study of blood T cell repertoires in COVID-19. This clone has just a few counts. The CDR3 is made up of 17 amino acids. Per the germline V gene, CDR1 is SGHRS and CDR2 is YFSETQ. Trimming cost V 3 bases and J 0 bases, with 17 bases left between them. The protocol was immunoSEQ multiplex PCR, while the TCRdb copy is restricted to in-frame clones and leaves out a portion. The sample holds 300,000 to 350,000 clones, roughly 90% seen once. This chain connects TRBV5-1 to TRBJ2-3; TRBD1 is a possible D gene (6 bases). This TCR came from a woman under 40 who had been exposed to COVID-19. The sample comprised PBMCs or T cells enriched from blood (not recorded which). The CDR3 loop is CASSSIPTGISTDTQYF. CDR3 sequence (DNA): TGCGCCAGCAGCTCGATCCCCACAGGGATAAGCACAGATACGCAGTATTTT.